A single sample is the source of the 3 T cell receptor beta chains below, sequenced in a study of blood T cell repertoires in COVID-19. The assay was immunoSEQ multiplex PCR, and TCRdb's table has in-frame clones only and misses some. The data show fewer than 55,000 clones, about four fifths seen once. Sequenced input: peripheral blood. These TCRs come from a woman aged 55-69 years with acute or convalescent COVID-19.

The chain uses TRBV7-8 and TRBJ1-3; weak D call: TRBD1 (5 bases). Trimming pared 5 bases from V and 0 bases from J, leaving 17 bases between. Looked up from germline, CDR1 is SGHVS and CDR2 is FQNEAQ. The CDR3 sequence is 17 residues long. Here the CDR3 reads CASSRGIRQSSGNTIYF. CDR3 DNA sequence: TGTGCCAGCAGCCGTGGAATACGACAGTCCTCTGGAAACACCATATATTTT.

The CDR3 nucleotides read TGTGCCAGCAGCTTAGGGGGGGGACCTAATGAAAAACTGTTTTTT. Translating gives CASSLGGGPNEKLFF. This chain joins TRBV11-2 and TRBJ1-4; weak D call: TRBD1 (5 bases). V was clipped by 1 base and J by 3 bases, with 9 bases between them. The CDR3 covers 15 residues. Germline loops: CDR1 SGHAT, CDR2 FQNNGV.

The chain carries TRBV19 and TRBJ1-1, with 9 bases that match TRBD1. Trimming cost V 7 bases and J 6 bases; bases outside gene matches: 9. The CDR3 runs 14 residues. Germline-derived CDR1 and CDR2 are LNHDA and SQIVND (reference sequence). Written as DNA, the CDR3 is TGTGCCAGTAAATGGACAGGGGTATATCCTGAAGCTTTCTTT. Protein sequence: CASKWTGVYPEAFF.